This T cell receptor (beta chain) emerged from a study of a mutant IDH1 vaccine in newly diagnosed glioma. Turning to the study itself: With temozolomide cycles, or 4-6 weeks after radiotherapy alone, vaccination was started.

In germline, CDR1 is SGHTA, CDR2 FQGNSA. The CDR3 loop spans 16 amino acids. V was shortened by 2 bases and J by 6 bases, with 16 bases between the two germline ends. TCRdb's copy holds only in-frame clones and misses some; the assay was immunoSEQ multiplex PCR. The table includes roughly 40,000 clones, 75% to 85% detected once. As to time point: week 35, safety follow-up. Vaccination comprised doses that each held 300 ug of mutant IDH1 20-mer peptide, plus topical imiquimod. A note on this clone: Its antigen is unidentified.

The receptor was isolated from a woman aged 45-65 years with glioma. The material sequenced was PBMCs, taken from a glioma patient whose treatment included an IDH1 peptide vaccine. V is TRBV7-2 and J is TRBJ2-2, with D possibly matching TRBD1 (5 bases). CDR3 bases: TGTGCCAGCAGCTTATTTTCCAGGGCGGACGCCGGGGAGCTGTTTTTT. Translation: CASSLFSRADAGELFF. The full variable domain, with the rest looked up from reference TRBV7-2 and TRBJ2-2, is GAGVSQSPSNKVTEKGKDVELRCDPISGHTALYWYRQSLGQGLEFLIYFQGNSAPDKSGLPSDRFSAERTGGSVSTLTIQRTQQEDSAVYLCASSLFSRADAGELFFGEGSRLTVL.